The 2 T cell receptor beta chains listed next were all sequenced from one sample in a study of long-term antiretroviral therapy in people with HIV. The assay used was immunoSEQ (version v3.0), run at survey level. Method: immunoSEQ multiplex PCR; TCRdb's copy keeps in-frame clones and lacks some. The sample shows about 28,000 clones, roughly 84% of them seen only once. Sequencing was performed on unsorted PBMCs, taken 0.4 years after starting antiretroviral therapy. The receptors were sampled from a man aged 18 to 30 with HIV.

This chain connects TRBV11-2 to TRBJ2-1; D is possibly TRBD2 (5 bases). Germline-derived CDR1 and CDR2 are SGHAT and FQNNGV. The CDR3 length is 12 residues. The V and J ends lost 8 bases and 1 base respectively, with 6 bases between them. The CDR3 loop is CASGESYNEQFF. CDR3 sequence (DNA): TGTGCCAGCGGGGAGTCCTACAATGAGCAGTTCTTC.

The V and J genes are TRBV28 and TRBJ2-7, with 7 bases matching TRBD1. The CDR3 spans 12 residues. Per the germline V gene, CDR1 is MDHEN and CDR2 is SYDVKM. J lost 9 bases, V lost 5 bases, and 7 bases had no gene match. CDR3 nucleotide sequence: TGTGCCAGCAGTCCCATTCGGGACAGGCAGTACTTC. Translating it yields CASSPIRDRQYF.